This T cell receptor (beta chain) was retrieved from a study of blood T cell repertoires in COVID-19. Study summary: Nucleic acid was either cDNA or gDNA, and it came from T cells, B-cell-depleted T cells, or PBMCs.

Germline V gene lookup returns CDR1 DFQATT and CDR2 SNEGSKA (reference sequence). This CDR3 is built from 11 residues. Trimming took off 1 base at V and 12 bases at J, with 9 bases between the two ends. Original processing notes: Estimation of nucleated cell counts was performed using reference gene primer amplification. Here immunoSEQ multiplex PCR was the method, and the copy in TCRdb shows in-frame clones only, minus some. The V and J calls and clone size are taken from that table; D and trimming were inferred from the DNA. The sample records some 200,000 clones, around four fifths being singletons.

Sequenced material: peripheral blood. The chain carries TRBV20-1 and TRBJ2-2; D gene uncertain. The sequence came from a woman of 80 years or more with active or convalescent COVID-19. CDR3: CSARALKQLFF. The CDR3 DNA follows: TGCAGTGCTAGAGCCCTCAAGCAGCTGTTTTTT.